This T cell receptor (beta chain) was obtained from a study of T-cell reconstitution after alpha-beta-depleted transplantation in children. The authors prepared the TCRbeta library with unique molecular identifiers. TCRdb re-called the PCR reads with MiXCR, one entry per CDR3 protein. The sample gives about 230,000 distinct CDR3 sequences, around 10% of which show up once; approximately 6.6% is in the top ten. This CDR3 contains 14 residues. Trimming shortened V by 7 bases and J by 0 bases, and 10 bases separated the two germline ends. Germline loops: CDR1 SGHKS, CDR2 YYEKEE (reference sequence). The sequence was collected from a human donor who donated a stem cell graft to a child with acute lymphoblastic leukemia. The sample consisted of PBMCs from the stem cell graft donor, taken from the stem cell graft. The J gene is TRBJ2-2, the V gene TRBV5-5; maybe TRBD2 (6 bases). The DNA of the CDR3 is TGTGCCAGCTTACGGGAGTCGAACACCGGGGAGCTGTTTTTT. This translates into CASLRESNTGELFF.